The 10 T cell receptor beta chains presented below share a single source sample, sequenced in a study of memory CD4+ T cells and cytomegalovirus serostatus. Sequenced by immunoSEQ multiplex PCR; TCRdb stores in-frame clones only, minus some. The table lists about 40,000 clones, 60% to 85% of them singletons. The sort gate was single viable CD3+CD4+CD8-CD45RO+ cells for memory CD4+ T cells. The sample comprised memory CD4+ T cells from blood. These TCRs come from an adult in good health and CMV-seronegative.

The V gene is TRBV9, the J gene TRBJ2-5; maybe TRBD2 (5 bases). The CDR3 has 13 residues. Trimming pared 5 bases from V and 2 bases from J, leaving 10 bases between. Germline loops: CDR1 SGDLS, CDR2 YYNGEE. The CDR3 region is CASSRPGQETQYF. Written as DNA, the CDR3 is TGTGCCAGCAGTCGTCCGGGGCAAGAGACCCAGTACTTC.

The V gene is TRBV5-1, the J gene TRBJ1-2; 7 positions agree with TRBD1. Germline-derived CDR1 and CDR2 are SGHRS and YFSETQ. The CDR3 loop spans 14 amino acids. V trimming: 4 bases; J trimming: 4 bases; junction bases outside the gene matches: 7. CDR3 in amino acids: CASSAQGIGYGYTF. In DNA form, the CDR3 reads TGCGCCAGCAGCGCACAGGGGATCGGCTATGGCTACACCTTC. Full variable domain (missing parts from reference TRBV5-1 and TRBJ1-2): KAGVTQTPRYLIKTRGQQVTLSCSPISGHRSVSWYQQTPGQGLQFLFEYFSETQRNKGNFPGRFSGRQFSNSRSEMNVSTLELGDSALYLCASSAQGIGYGYTFGSGTRLTVV.

The chain links TRBV7-3 to TRBJ1-2; no reliable D call. Trimming pared 5 bases from V and 6 bases from J, leaving 13 bases between. The CDR3 covers 13 residues. Germline V gives CDR1 SGHTA, CDR2 FQGTGA. DNA of the CDR3: TGTGCCAGCAGCATACAGATGAATGATGGCTACACCTTC. It translates to CASSIQMNDGYTF.

The chain carries TRBV4-1 and TRBJ2-3, with 15 bases that match TRBD2. V lost 4 bases, J lost 4 bases, and 3 bases stayed unmatched. The germline V gene has CDR1 MGHRA and CDR2 YSYEKL. CDR3 size: 16 residues. CDR3 protein: CASSPGLAGGSDTQYF. In DNA, the CDR3 is TGCGCCAGCAGCCCCGGACTAGCGGGGGGGTCAGATACGCAGTATTTT.

The chain is built from TRBV6-1 and TRBJ1-1; TRBD1 aligns across 7 bases. Per the germline V gene, CDR1 is MNHNS and CDR2 is SASEGT. The CDR3 has 16 amino acids. V lost 0 bases and J lost 2; bases outside the gene matches: 6. Written as DNA, the CDR3 is TGTGCCAGCAGTGAAGCGTGGACAGGCCTTAACACTGAAGCTTTCTTT. Translated: CASSEAWTGLNTEAFF.

The chain recombines TRBV11-2 with TRBJ2-7; D gene uncertain. The germline CDR1 and CDR2 sequences are SGHAT and FQNNGV. V was trimmed by 1 base and J by 1 base, leaving 8 bases between them. The CDR3 is 14 amino acids. CDR3 sequence: CASSLVHTSYEQYF. CDR3 sequence (DNA): TGTGCCAGCAGCTTAGTTCACACTTCCTACGAGCAGTACTTC.

This chain uses TRBV21-1 with TRBJ2-1; the D call in the table, TRBD1, was not verified against the DNA. TRBV21-1 is flagged as a pseudogene. The CDR3 length is 17 residues. The CDR3 bases are TGTGCCAGCAGCAAGGGTCCAACAGGGGGCTTTAGGTATGAGCAGTTCTTC. Protein sequence: CASSKGPTGGFRYEQFF.

V and J are TRBV14 and TRBJ2-3; 7 bases align to TRBD2. The CDR3 runs 15 residues. J was trimmed by 0 bases and V by 2 bases; bases with no gene match: 2. Per the germline V gene, CDR1 is SGHDN and CDR2 is FVKESK. The CDR3 region has the DNA TGTGCCAGCAGCCAAACGGGACTAAGCACAGATACGCAGTATTTT. Amino acid sequence: CASSQTGLSTDTQYF.

The J gene is TRBJ1-2, the V gene TRBV5-5; 10 bases line up with TRBD1. The V segment lost 4 bases and the J segment 4 bases; nucleotides outside the gene matches: 13. This CDR3 spans 17 amino acids. Germline V gene data show CDR1 as SGHKS and CDR2 as YYEKEE (reference sequence). In DNA, the CDR3 is TGTGCCAGCAGCCGAGACCTCATAGGGACAGGGGCCTATGGCTACACCTTC. It yields the protein CASSRDLIGTGAYGYTF.

This rearrangement joins TRBV5-6 to TRBJ1-1, with 10 bases fitting TRBD1. This CDR3 is 13 amino acids long. V trimming: 4 bases; J trimming: 8 bases; junction bases outside the gene matches: 5. Germline assignment: CDR1 SGHDT and CDR2 YYEEEE. The CDR3 bases are TGTGCCAGCAGCAAAATGACAGGGGGCGAAGCTTTCTTT. This gives the protein CASSKMTGGEAFF.